The 14 T cell receptor beta chains below all came from one sample that was sequenced in a study of shared clonotypes between healthy human individuals (dated by TCRdb to the early 2020s). CD8 naive samples were obtained by positive selection for CCR7 among CD45RO-negative cells, yielding a CD45RA+CCR7+ population from which TemRA cells were excluded. The library came from the immunoSEQ multiplex PCR assay. TCRdb carries this immuneACCESS record with in-frame sequences only. Its versions omit some clonotypes, under half of them owing to an unresolved V gene in the studies checked, with the rest unexplained. The sample contains 1.5 million to 2.5 million clones, about 95% of them found a single time. The ten largest clones take up 0.95% to 1.5% of the sample. Specimen: naive CD8+ T cells sorted from blood. The cell subset or site label here, explained by the study, means: CD45RA+CCR7+. These receptor sequences come from a man aged 18-30 years in good health.

This sequence joins TRBV7-2 and TRBJ2-7; TRBD2 might be the D (5 bases). Germline assignment: CDR1 SGHTA and CDR2 FQGNSA. The CDR3 runs to 16 residues. V was cut by 7 bases and J by 0 bases, with 19 bases left in between. CDR3 sequence reads: CASNPTTRTDSYEQYF. The CDR3 nucleotides read TGTGCCAGCAACCCGACCACTAGGACCGACTCCTACGAGCAGTACTTC. The entire variable domain, with the rest obtained from reference TRBV7-2 and TRBJ2-7, is as follows: GAGVSQSPSNKVTEKGKDVELRCDPISGHTALYWYRQSLGQGLEFLIYFQGNSAPDKSGLPSDRFSAERTGGSVSTLTIQRTQQEDSAVYLCASNPTTRTDSYEQYFGPGTRLTVT.

The chain employs TRBV9 and TRBJ2-1; 8 bases agree with TRBD2. CDR1 and CDR2 (germline): SGDLS, YYNGEE. With 4 bases clipped from V and 6 bases from J, the junction kept 15 bases outside the gene matches. This CDR3 contains 17 residues. The CDR3, as DNA: TGTGCCAGCAGCCCCTCCGGGGGGGCGGGAGTCGCCAATGAGCAGTTCTTC. Amino acid sequence: CASSPSGGAGVANEQFF.

Details on this clone: Within the sample, other DNA sequences also encode this same CDR3. The V and J genes are TRBV2 and TRBJ1-1, with D uncertain. V was pared by 4 bases and J by 7 bases, with 4 bases between. This CDR3 is built from 10 residues. In germline, CDR1 is SNHLY, CDR2 FYNNEI. This CDR3 reads CASSGIEAFF. CDR3 sequence (DNA): TGTGCCAGCAGTGGAATTGAAGCTTTCTTT. Combining the CDR3 with reference TRBV2 and TRBJ1-1 gives the whole variable domain EPEVTQTPSHQVTQMGQEVILRCVPISNHLYFYWYRQILGQKVEFLVSFYNNEISEKSEIFDDQFSVERPDGSNFTLKIRSTKLEDSAMYFCASSGIEAFFGQGTRLTVV.

The chain is built from TRBV9 and TRBJ1-1, with D tentatively TRBD1 (5 bases). CDR3 size: 15 residues. Germline CDR1 and CDR2: SGDLS and YYNGEE. With 0 bases removed from V and 0 bases from J, the gap between germline ends came to 9 bases. The CDR3 loop reads CASSVEWGLNTEAFF. The CDR3 nucleotides are TGTGCCAGCAGCGTAGAATGGGGGTTGAACACTGAAGCTTTCTTT.

V and J are TRBV6-5 and TRBJ2-5; 8 bases are shared with TRBD1. The DNA end favors TRBJ2-7, so the J call may be wrong. CDR1 is MNHEY, CDR2 SVGAGI, per germline. The CDR3 has 13 amino acids. The CDR3, as DNA: TGTGCCAGCAGTTACGGGACAGGATACGAGCAGTACTTC. Residues: CASSYGTGYEQYF.

About this clone: Within the sample, other DNA sequences also encode this same CDR3. The chain links TRBV4-1 to TRBJ2-7, with D unclear. This CDR3 comprises 13 residues. The germline V gene encodes CDR1 MGHRA and CDR2 YSYEKL. V lost 0 bases and J 3 bases, leaving 6 bases between the germline ends. CDR3 protein: CASSQESGYEQYF. The DNA of the CDR3 is TGCGCCAGCAGCCAAGAAAGTGGCTACGAGCAGTACTTC.

The chain joins TRBV19 to TRBJ1-2, with 7 bases fitting TRBD1. Losses at the gene ends were 9 bases for V and 10 bases for J; bases not matched to a gene: 8. CDR1 is LNHDA, CDR2 SQIVND, per germline (reference sequence). CDR3 length equals 11 residues. As DNA, the CDR3 is TGTGCCAGCAATGGACAGGAGGACTACACCTTC. Translated: CASNGQEDYTF.

V is TRBV5-1 and J is TRBJ1-1; 9 bases map to TRBD1. This CDR3 is 15 amino acids long. Germline V gene lookup returns CDR1 SGHRS and CDR2 YFSETQ. V shed 4 bases and J 5 bases; nucleotides not matched to a gene: 9. CDR3 residues: CASSTWTGEGTEAFF. CDR3 sequence (DNA): TGCGCCAGCAGCACTTGGACAGGGGAGGGAACTGAAGCTTTCTTT.

The gene calls are TRBV5-6 and TRBJ2-2; unclear D gene. CDR3 length: 14 amino acids. Germline V CDR1 and CDR2: SGHDT, YYEEEE. Trimming removed 2 bases at V and 6 bases at J, with 11 bases between. The DNA for the CDR3 is TGTGCCAGCAGCTTAGCCCTGGTGCCCGGGGAGCTGTTTTTT. Encoded protein: CASSLALVPGELFF.

The chain joins TRBV23-1 to TRBJ1-1; 7 bases fit TRBD1. TRBV23-1 is sorted into the ORF group, with uncertain function. V trimming: 8 bases; J trimming: 3 bases; junction bases outside the gene matches: 9. The CDR3 extends over 14 amino acids. The CDR3 spells CASFPGTVYTEAFF. As DNA, the CDR3 is TGCGCCAGCTTCCCAGGGACAGTTTACACTGAAGCTTTCTTT.

As regards this clone: Within the sample, other DNA sequences also encode this same CDR3. The rearrangement uses TRBV4-3 and TRBJ2-7, with 7 bases identical to TRBD1. The length of the CDR3 is 15 residues. Trimming cost V 0 bases and J 2 bases; bases outside gene matches: 4. CDR1 is LGHNA, CDR2 YSLEER, per germline. The CDR3 DNA is TGCGCCAGCAGCCAAGATTTCCAGGGGGCCTACGAGCAGTACTTC. It translates to CASSQDFQGAYEQYF.

The chain links TRBV5-6 to TRBJ2-1; 8 nucleotides line up with TRBD2. This CDR3 has 17 residues. Germline V CDR1 and CDR2: SGHDT, YYEEEE. The junction had 14 bases not matched to a gene; V was cut back by 4 bases and J by 5 bases. The DNA for the CDR3 is TGTGCCAGCAGCCCAGCACCGGGACTAGAGAGGAACAATGAGCAGTTCTTC. Encoded protein: CASSPAPGLERNNEQFF.

The V and J genes are TRBV5-8 and TRBJ2-7, with 10 bases matching TRBD1. The CDR3 has 14 amino acids. V lost 4 bases, J lost 3 bases, and 4 bases stayed unmatched. Per the germline V gene, CDR1 is SGHTS and CDR2 is YDEGEE. CDR3 protein: CASSPGQGDYEQYF. CDR3 DNA: TGTGCCAGCAGCCCAGGACAGGGGGACTACGAGCAGTACTTC.

The CDR3 protein is CASRSFGTEDTGELFF. The CDR3 coding sequence is TGTGCCAGTCGAAGCTTCGGGACCGAGGACACCGGGGAGCTGTTTTTT. The V call is TRBV19, the J call TRBJ2-2; D is perhaps TRBD1 or TRBD2 (5 bases each). Germline V gene sequence: CDR1 LNHDA, CDR2 SQIVND (reference sequence). The CDR3 is made up of 16 amino acids. The ends were cut back, 8 bases at V and 3 bases at J, with 19 bases in the middle.